A single sample is the source of the 19 T cell receptor beta chains below, sequenced in a study of blood T cell repertoires in COVID-19. Here immunoSEQ multiplex PCR was the method, and the copy in TCRdb shows in-frame clones only, minus some. Here the sample spans about 150,000 clones, 85% to 90% being singletons. Source material: peripheral blood. These TCRs come from a woman aged 55-69 years with active COVID-19.

The V gene is TRBV19, the J gene TRBJ2-1, with 7 bases aligning to TRBD2. V gave up 8 bases and J gave up 8 bases; unmatched junction bases: 12. The germline gives CDR1 LNHDA, CDR2 SQIVND (reference sequence). CDR3 size: 14 residues. The DNA of the CDR3 is TGTGCCAGTCGAGAGCGGGGCCGTATGGATGAGCAGTTCTTC. It translates to CASRERGRMDEQFF.

V and J are TRBV16 and TRBJ1-5, with 7 positions matching TRBD1. CDR1 is KGHSY and CDR2 is FQNENV in the germline V gene. Trimming at V came to 7 bases and at J to 5 bases, leaving 11 bases not matched to a gene. The CDR3 loop spans 15 amino acids. The CDR3 is CASNTRGQSDQPQHF. In DNA form, the CDR3 reads TGTGCCAGCAACACAAGGGGACAGTCGGATCAGCCCCAGCATTTT. The variable domain in full, completed from reference TRBV16 and TRBJ1-5, reads GEEVAQTPKHLVRGEGQKAKLYCAPIKGHSYVFWYQQVLKNEFKFLISFQNENVFDETGMPKERFSAKCLPNSPCSLEIQATKLEDSAVYFCASNTRGQSDQPQHFGDGTRLSIL.

V and J are TRBV5-1 and TRBJ1-4; maybe TRBD1 (6 bases). Germline lookup yields CDR1 SGHRS and CDR2 YFSETQ. Trimming shortened V by 4 bases and J by 4 bases, and 17 bases separated the two germline ends. The CDR3 consists of 16 residues. In DNA form, the CDR3 reads TGCGCCAGCAGCCCGGCCCAGGGGCCGAGTAATGAAAAACTGTTTTTT. Encoded protein: CASSPAQGPSNEKLFF.

CDR3 in DNA: TGCGCCAGCAGCCATCCACAGGGCGGCTCTGGAAACACCATATATTTT. It yields the protein CASSHPQGGSGNTIYF. The gene calls are TRBV4-1 and TRBJ1-3, with D perhaps matching TRBD1 (6 bases). This CDR3 spans 16 amino acids. The V and J ends lost 3 bases and 0 bases respectively, with 12 bases between them. The germline CDR1 and CDR2 sequences are MGHRA and YSYEKL.

The chain uses TRBV7-2 and TRBJ2-1; 11 positions agree with TRBD2. There are 15 residues in the CDR3. V gave up 5 bases and J gave up 9 bases; unmatched junction bases: 9. Germline lookup yields CDR1 SGHTA and CDR2 FQGNSA. The CDR3 bases are TGTGCCAGCAGCCCCCGACTAGCGGGACGGGTTGAGCAGTTCTTC. Translating gives CASSPRLAGRVEQFF. The variable domain in full, completed from reference TRBV7-2 and TRBJ2-1, reads GAGVSQSPSNKVTEKGKDVELRCDPISGHTALYWYRQSLGQGLEFLIYFQGNSAPDKSGLPSDRFSAERTGGSVSTLTIQRTQQEDSAVYLCASSPRLAGRVEQFFGPGTRLTVL.

DNA for the CDR3: TGTGCCAGCAGTTACGCGGGAGGGCCGAGGGAGCAGTACTTC. It encodes CASSYAGGPREQYF. The rearrangement joins TRBV6-2 or TRBV6-3 to TRBJ2-7, with TRBD2 matching 9 bases. Per germline, CDR1 MNHEY and CDR2 SVGEGT. Trimming cost V 2 bases and J 7 bases; bases outside gene matches: 6. The CDR3 has 14 residues.

The V gene is TRBV28, the J gene TRBJ2-2, with a weak D call TRBD1 (6 bases). Per the germline V gene, CDR1 is MDHEN and CDR2 is SYDVKM. The CDR3 is made up of 17 amino acids. V was shortened by 2 bases and J by 5 bases, with 18 bases between the two germline ends. This CDR3 is CASSLDPQGGWTGELFF. The CDR3 DNA reads TGTGCCAGCAGTTTAGATCCACAGGGTGGCTGGACCGGGGAGCTGTTTTTT.

This clone was observed once. The V and J genes are TRBV19 and TRBJ1-5, with D perhaps matching TRBD1 (6 bases). The CDR3 sequence is 15 residues long. Trimming cost V 5 bases and J 9 bases, with 20 bases left between them. CDR1 is LNHDA, CDR2 SQIVND, per germline (reference sequence). The CDR3, as DNA: TGTGCCAGTAGTGAACGCAGGGGTTGGGATCTGCCCCAGCATTTT. Translated: CASSERRGWDLPQHF. The variable domain in full, completed from reference TRBV19 and TRBJ1-5, reads DGGITQSPKYLFRKEGQNVTLSCEQNLNHDAMYWYRQDPGQGLRLIYYSQIVNDFQKGDIAEGYSVSREKKESFPLTVTSAQKNPTAFYLCASSERRGWDLPQHFGDGTRLSIL.

The CDR3 region has the DNA TGTGCCAGTAGTGGGGGGGGACAGGACTACAATGAGCAGTTCTTC. As protein: CASSGGGQDYNEQFF. This sequence joins TRBV19 and TRBJ2-1, with D possibly being TRBD1 (8 bases). Germline V gives CDR1 LNHDA, CDR2 SQIVND (reference sequence). The V gene lost 5 bases and the J gene lost 3 bases, with 14 bases spanning the gap. The CDR3 totals 15 residues.

The V call is TRBV7-6, the J call TRBJ2-1; 11 bases are shared with TRBD2. From germline, CDR1 is SGHVS and CDR2 FNYEAQ. The ends lost 3 bases at V and 2 bases at J; junction bases unmatched: 3. The CDR3 covers 16 residues. Here the CDR3 reads CASSFEGLAAYNEQFF. The CDR3 DNA reads TGTGCCAGCAGCTTCGAGGGACTAGCGGCCTACAATGAGCAGTTCTTC.

On this clone itself: A read error may account for a junction end that differs from germline. The V call is TRBV2, the J call TRBJ2-7, with D possibly TRBD2 on 5 matching bases. This CDR3 has 11 residues. Germline assignment: CDR1 SNHLY and CDR2 FYNNEI. The CDR3 spells CATSRTPAVKF. Written as DNA, the CDR3 is TGTGCCACAAGCAGGACTCCAGCAGTTAAGTTC. The full variable domain, in which reference TRBV2 and TRBJ2-7 provide the parts outside the CDR3, is EPEVTQTPSHQVTQMGQEVILRCVPISNHLYFYWYRQILGQKVEFLVSFYNNEISEKSEIFDDQFSVERPDGSNFTLKIRSTKLEDSAMYFCATSRTPAVKFGPGTRLTVT.

This clone showed up just once. This chain joins TRBV4-3 and TRBJ2-1; D might be TRBD1 (5 bases). Trimming took off 1 base at V and 2 bases at J, with 9 bases between the two ends. The CDR3 totals 15 residues. CDR1 is LGHNA and CDR2 is YSLEER in the germline V gene. CDR3 bases: TGCGCCAGCAGCCAAGCCCAGGGAACCTACAATGAGCAGTTCTTC. Protein: CASSQAQGTYNEQFF.

The rearrangement joins TRBV28 to TRBJ2-7; the match to TRBD1 covers 9 bases. Germline V gene lookup returns CDR1 MDHEN and CDR2 SYDVKM. The CDR3 is 16 amino acids. With 5 bases clipped from V and 5 bases from J, the junction kept 13 bases outside the gene matches. CDR3 DNA: TGTGCCAGCAGTACCCCGGGACAGGGCAGAATCGACGAGCAGTACTTC. Protein sequence: CASSTPGQGRIDEQYF.

This chain links TRBV7-9 with TRBJ2-1; TRBD1 aligns across 9 bases. CDR3 length equals 15 residues. Unmatched junction bases numbered 10, after V lost 5 bases and J lost 8 bases. CDR1 is SEHNR and CDR2 is FQNEAQ in the germline V gene (reference sequence). This CDR3 reads CASSRNTGGAYEQFF. DNA of the CDR3: TGTGCCAGCAGCCGGAATACAGGGGGCGCGTATGAGCAGTTCTTC.

The chain couples TRBV7-9 to TRBJ2-7; the D gene is possibly TRBD1 (5 bases). In germline, CDR1 is SEHNR, CDR2 FQNEAQ (reference sequence). Trimming left V 6 bases short and J 6 bases short, with 21 bases between. The CDR3 has 15 amino acids. CDR3 coding DNA: TGTGCCAGCAGGTCGCTTCGGTTCCTAGGGGCCGAGCAGTACTTC. This codes for CASRSLRFLGAEQYF.

The rearrangement uses TRBV6-5 and TRBJ2-7; TRBD1 matches at 9 bases. The germline CDR1 and CDR2 sequences are MNHEY and SVGAGI. The V gene end was trimmed by 2 bases and the J gene end by 7 bases; junction bases not matched to a gene: 12. The CDR3 covers 16 residues. In nucleotides, the CDR3 is TGTGCCAGCAGTTACGCCAGACAGGGGGTGACTGGGGAGCAGTACTTC. It encodes CASSYARQGVTGEQYF.

The table lists this clone with a count of one. DNA for the CDR3: TGTGCCAGCAGCTTACGTTTAGGGACAGGGAGGGGAGAGACCCAGTACTTC. Protein product: CASSLRLGTGRGETQYF. V gene TRBV7-2 combines with J gene TRBJ2-5; TRBD1 matches at 9 bases. V gave up 2 bases and J gave up 4 bases; unmatched junction bases: 11. The germline V gene has CDR1 SGHTA and CDR2 FQGNSA. This CDR3 spans 17 amino acids.

This chain uses TRBV28 with TRBJ2-7, with a possible D match to TRBD1 (6 bases). Germline V gene lookup returns CDR1 MDHEN and CDR2 SYDVKM. The CDR3 sequence is 14 residues long. Trimming took 6 bases from V and 2 from J, leaving 14 bases between them. The CDR3 protein is CASRADRITYEQYF. In DNA form, the CDR3 reads TGTGCCAGCAGGGCGGACAGAATAACCTACGAGCAGTACTTC.

The chain links TRBV28 to TRBJ1-6; 8 bases fit TRBD1. The CDR3 has 15 residues. Germline CDR1 reads MDHEN; CDR2 reads SYDVKM. After removal of 7 bases from V and 8 bases from J, the junction contained 10 bases not matched to a gene. The CDR3 is CASTGAGGWYSPLHF. The CDR3 DNA is TGTGCCAGCACCGGGGCAGGGGGCTGGTATTCACCCCTCCACTTT.